This T cell receptor beta chain was sequenced during a study of human T cells and chemical hapten exposure. The overall study: The upper back received 0.01% DPC by patch testing, with results read at 6 days.

Specified time point: patch test 1, 2 weeks after DPC sensitization. As to treatment: therapeutic diphenylcyclopropenone sensitization with weekly scalp DPC. The total RNA was obtained from whole blood that was not fractionated. The library labeled individual cDNA molecules by adding unique molecular identifiers to them. From the RACE reads, TCRdb called clonotypes with MiXCR, one entry per CDR3 protein. There are about 35,000 distinct CDR3 sequences in the sample; 6% to 7% occur only once, and roughly 9.1% lies in the top ten. This clonotype was picked up many times. This CDR3 region has 12 residues. The ends were cut back, 8 bases at V and 1 base at J, with 7 bases in the middle. Germline CDR1 and CDR2: MNHEY and SVGAGI.

The V and J genes are TRBV6-5 and TRBJ2-3; D is undetermined. This TCR was sampled from a woman in her thirties with alopecia areata. Some clones in this sample may be carry-over from other donors' samples. The specimen comprised whole blood, sampled in connection with sensitization to the hapten diphenylcyclopropenone (DPC). The CDR3: CASVSGTDTQYF. DNA for the CDR3: TGTGCCAGCGTAAGCGGCACAGATACGCAGTATTTT.